One sample yielded the 7 T cell receptor beta chains listed below, sequenced in a study of CD8 T cells in ankylosing spondylitis. Study results and caveats: Made up of eight or nine highly homologous variants, a TCR beta motif appeared characteristic of ankylosing spondylitis blood.

No cognate antigen is known for these TCRs. TCRdb analysed the 5' RACE reads with MiXCR anew, one entry per CDR3 protein. The table shows 500,000 or so distinct CDR3 sequences, with about 5.4% occurring only once. Sequenced material: blood, either unsorted or a sorted T cell fraction (not recorded which). The receptors here all came from a male donor with ankylosing spondylitis.

This clonotype was seen ten or more times. The V gene is TRBV28, the J gene TRBJ2-7; D uncertain. V was cut by 5 bases and J by 3 bases, with 17 bases left in between. The CDR3 is 15 residues long. Per germline, CDR1 MDHEN and CDR2 SYDVKM. The CDR3 nucleotides are TGTGCCAGCAGTCCCCTCGCGAGCCGACACTACGAGCAGTACTTC. This gives the protein CASSPLASRHYEQYF.

The table lists this clonotype with many counts. V is TRBV6-2 or TRBV6-3 and J is TRBJ2-1; 7 bases map to TRBD2. V lost 3 bases, J lost 8 bases, and 13 bases stayed unmatched. Germline V gives CDR1 MNHEY, CDR2 SVGEGT. The CDR3 spans 16 residues. The CDR3 DNA follows: TGTGCCAGCAGTTATGGGCTAGCGGCCCACGGGGATGAGCAGTTCTTC. This encodes CASSYGLAAHGDEQFF.

The chain joins TRBV7-6 to TRBJ2-1, with 13 bases that match TRBD2. Germline CDR1 reads SGHVS; CDR2 reads FNYEAQ. With 3 bases clipped from V and 6 bases from J, the junction kept 5 bases outside the gene matches. The CDR3 is 16 amino acids. CDR3: CASSFWTSGGRNEQFF. The CDR3 DNA follows: TGTGCCAGCAGCTTCTGGACTAGCGGGGGCCGCAATGAGCAGTTCTTC.

In its sample, this clonotype was seen many times. The rearrangement joins TRBV6-5 to TRBJ2-3, with D possibly called TRBD1 or TRBD2 (5 bases each). The CDR3 sequence is 14 residues long. CDR1 is MNHEY, CDR2 SVGAGI, per germline. Trimming stripped 0 bases from V and 6 bases from J, with 10 bases between. CDR3 sequence reads: CASSYSWGTDTQYF. The CDR3 coding sequence is TGTGCCAGCAGTTACTCTTGGGGGACCGATACGCAGTATTTT.

The sample holds a few counts of this clonotype. The chain couples TRBV4-3 to TRBJ1-1; D unresolved. In germline, CDR1 is LGHNA, CDR2 YSLEER. V lost 4 bases and J 5 bases, leaving 11 bases between the germline ends. The CDR3 length is 13 residues. CDR3 residues: CASSRNVGTEAFF. DNA for the CDR3: TGCGCCAGCAGCCGGAATGTGGGGACTGAAGCTTTCTTT.

In its sample, this clonotype was seen many times. This chain connects TRBV10-3 to TRBJ2-5; D is possibly TRBD1 (6 bases). CDR3 size: 13 residues. Between the trimmed V and J ends, which lost 7 bases and 1 base, there was a span of 10 bases. Germline V gene sequence: CDR1 ENHRY, CDR2 SYGVKD. Here the CDR3 DNA reads TGTGCCATCAACGGACAGACCCAAGAGACCCAGTACTTC. Translation: CAINGQTQETQYF.

This clonotype was seen repeatedly, ten times or more. The CDR3, as DNA: TGTGCCAGCAGCTGGGGAGGTACAGCCTACGAGCAGTACTTC. Translating it yields CASSWGGTAYEQYF. The rearrangement links TRBV5-6 to TRBJ2-7; D perhaps matches TRBD2 (6 bases). Trimming cost V 3 bases and J 2 bases, with 12 bases left between them. The length of the CDR3 is 14 residues. Germline assignment: CDR1 SGHDT and CDR2 YYEEEE.